This T cell receptor beta chain was profiled in a study of T cell responses to AZD1222 COVID-19 vaccine (dated by TCRdb to the early 2020s). For context, the study as a whole: AZD1222 recipients given second doses at about 4 weeks or at about 12 weeks were pooled, since spike-specific TCR depth and breadth were not found to differ between the two schedules. Trial participants were enrolled by age into subgroups of 18-55, 56-69 and 70-plus years, and around 150, 28 and 57 TCR-sequenced participants, respectively, were included in these subgroups. TCR sequencing covered more than 230 trial participants: about 210 given two doses of AZD1222 and about 26 given two doses of MenACWY control vaccine.

The time point label, as the study defines it: baseline before first vaccination. Samples from vaccinated people were obtained from the UK trials COV001 and COV002, which included a single-blind randomized controlled phase 2/3 trial of AZD1222 (ChAdOx1 nCoV-19) in healthy adults. Trial participant PBMC samples were collected at day 0 and day 28 after the second dose for TCRbeta chain sequencing. The table lists this clone with a count of one. Its antigen specificity is not known. Base qualities are missing; no much larger clone stands one base away. Via the germline V gene (reference sequence), CDR1 is MNHNY and CDR2 SVGAGI. Spanning cysteine to phenylalanine, the CDR3 consists of 14 amino acids. Only CDR3 DNA remains: 42 bases, in frame from the first base. A distance of 12 bases separates the germline ends of V and J, which lose 7 bases and 0 bases respectively. The CDR3 regions of human TCRbeta chains were subjected to immunosequencing. In the authors' own workflow: Repertoire TCRs were checked for matches against a reference library of SARS-CoV-2-specific TCRs that had been generated using the MIRA antigen-specificity platform. Breadth was defined as the fraction of unique TCRs that were SARS-CoV-2-associated, and depth was defined as the fraction of total T cells that were SARS-CoV-2-associated. Using the MIRA data, every spike-specific TCR was mapped to the spike region that the TCR reacted to and assigned to either a CD4 or a CD8 class. Log10-transformed breadth and depth values were compared by one-way ANOVA with Sidak's multiple comparisons tests. TCRdb carries this immuneACCESS record with in-frame sequences only. Its versions omit some clonotypes, under half of them owing to an unresolved V gene in the studies checked, with the rest unexplained. The D gene and trimming were derived from the DNA, and the V and J assignments and clone size from that table. Within this sample are about 150,000 clones, with 80% to 95% of them counted one time only. The ten largest account for 4.4% of the sample.

Overall study results and their limits: Most participants were white British and females outnumbered males, and the authors suggested that clonal diversity may have been underestimated. Conclusions about previously exposed vaccinees are limited because only six or seven AZD1222 recipients were SARS-CoV-2 seropositive at baseline. Spike-specific TCR breadth and depth rose significantly after two AZD1222 doses compared with day 0 and with MenACWY recipients. No day 14 peak-response samples were available, so repertoires were characterized only after the peak T cell response. The 56-69-year group was small, and its depth increase did not reach significance, likely because of low power. The vaccine-associated CD4 TCRs covered the entire spike protein, and the dominant responses fell in regions 160-218 and 743-854. Nearly half of unique spike-specific TCRs reportedly recognized epitopes outside regions mutated in the B.1.351 and B.1.1.7 variants.

Material: peripheral blood, obtained on day 0 of AZD1222 vaccination. This receptor was obtained from an adult in good health. This chain is built from TRBV6-6 and TRBJ1-1; D gene: possibly TRBD1, on 5 matching bases. The nucleotide sequence is TGTGCCAGCAACAAGGAGGGGATGAACACTGAAGCTTTCTTT. Its protein is CASNKEGMNTEAFF.